This T cell receptor beta chain is drawn from a study of blood T cell repertoires in COVID-19. Overall study context: In each case, the material was cDNA or gDNA derived from T cells, B-cell-depleted T cells, or PBMCs.

Authors' methods: Scientists estimated how many nucleated cells there were by amplifying reference gene primers. The repertoire was sequenced with immunoSEQ multiplex PCR; TCRdb's copy has only in-frame clones and lacks some. From that table come the V and J calls and clone size; the DNA was used to work out D and trimming. The data hold around 64,000 clones, with around 86% observed a single time. V lost 1 base and J lost 8; bases outside the gene matches: 6. The CDR3 is 15 residues long. Germline V gene sequence: CDR1 SGHRS, CDR2 YFSETQ. The chain is built from TRBV5-1 and TRBJ2-1; 10 bases agree with TRBD2. The TCR comes from a man in his fifties with active COVID-19. Sequenced sample: peripheral blood. In DNA form, the CDR3 reads TGCGCCAGCAGCTTGCAACTAGCGGGAAGGGATGAGCAGTTCTTC. Translating gives CASSLQLAGRDEQFF.